This passage covers 25 T cell receptor beta chains from one sample sequenced in a study of T cell responses to AZD1222 COVID-19 vaccine. Using immunoSEQ multiplex PCR, the repertoire was profiled, and TCRdb retains in-frame clones only, with some absent. In the table there are some 30,000 clones, around 84% of which are singletons. Sequenced here: peripheral blood, sampled 28 days after the second AZD1222 dose. The receptors stem from an adult who received the AZD1222 COVID-19 vaccine.

The chain uses TRBV30 and TRBJ1-3; D ambiguous. The CDR3 runs to 13 residues. Germline V CDR1 and CDR2: GTSNPN, SVGIG (reference sequence). V was pared by 0 bases and J by 4 bases, with 7 bases between. As DNA, the CDR3 is TGTGCCTGGAGTGTGACCCCGGGAAACACCATATATTTT. Amino acids: CAWSVTPGNTIYF. The full variable domain, its missing parts supplied by reference TRBV30 and TRBJ1-3, is SQTIHQWPATLVQPVGSPLSLECTVEGTSNPNLYWYRQAAGRGLQLLFYSVGIGQISSEVPQNLSASRPQDRQFILSSKKLLLSDSGFYLCAWSVTPGNTIYFGEGSWLTVV.

This chain connects TRBV6-6 to TRBJ1-5; D not resolved. CDR3 length: 14 residues. The germline V and J ends were trimmed by 0 bases and 3 bases, with 6 bases remaining between them. Germline CDR1 is MNHNY and CDR2 is SVGAGI (reference sequence). The CDR3 DNA sequence: TGTGCCAGCAGTTACTCGCATACCAATCAGCCCCAGCATTTT. Protein sequence: CASSYSHTNQPQHF.

The CDR3, as DNA: TGTGCCTGGAGTGGTACCGTGACGATCGATCAGCCCCAGCATTTT. Its translation is CAWSGTVTIDQPQHF. The chain has TRBV30 and TRBJ1-5, with unresolved D. The germline gives CDR1 GTSNPN, CDR2 SVGIG (reference sequence). V lost 1 base, J lost 5 bases, and 15 bases lay in between. The CDR3 is 15 amino acids.

This chain connects TRBV3-1 (or the pseudogene TRBV3-2) to TRBJ1-6; D gene uncertain. V was shortened by 1 base and J by 11 bases, with 12 bases between the two germline ends. This CDR3 contains 14 residues. CDR1 and CDR2 from the germline V gene are LGHDT and YNNKEL (reference sequence). The CDR3 DNA reads TGTGCCAGCAGCCAAGTTAATGGGCACCCACCCCTCCACTTT. Residues: CASSQVNGHPPLHF.

V and J are TRBV5-1 and TRBJ1-1; no firm D call. V shed 0 bases and J shed 1 base, with 7 bases lying between them. The CDR3 consists of 14 residues. CDR1 is SGHRS, CDR2 YFSETQ, per germline. The CDR3 DNA is TGCGCCAGCAGCTTGGCAATGGGGAACACTGAAGCTTTCTTT. Translated, it gives CASSLAMGNTEAFF.

DNA for the CDR3: TGTGCCTGGAGTGTTCGGACAGGTTTGAACACTGAAGCTTTCTTT. This gives the protein CAWSVRTGLNTEAFF. The chain uses TRBV30 and TRBJ1-1; 7 bases are shared with TRBD1. This CDR3 has 15 amino acids. Losses at the gene ends were 0 bases for V and 0 bases for J; bases not matched to a gene: 4. Germline values: CDR1 GTSNPN, CDR2 SVGIG (reference sequence).

This chain uses TRBV5-1 with TRBJ1-2; D unclear. In germline, CDR1 is SGHRS, CDR2 YFSETQ. Trimming pared 0 bases from V and 4 bases from J, leaving 10 bases between. The CDR3 totals 14 residues. In DNA, the CDR3 is TGCGCCAGCAGCTTGGTCCCGGGAAGCTATGGCTACACCTTC. Translated: CASSLVPGSYGYTF.

The chain employs TRBV4-1 and TRBJ1-2; TRBD1 matches 9 bases. From germline, CDR1 is MGHRA and CDR2 YSYEKL. This CDR3 comprises 19 residues. Trimming removed 1 base from V and 2 bases from J; junction bases left unmatched: 14. CDR3 sequence: CASSQAIRSGTGLNYGYTF. CDR3 bases: TGCGCCAGCAGCCAAGCTATCCGGTCCGGGACAGGGCTGAACTATGGCTACACCTTC.

The chain joins TRBV7-9 to TRBJ2-3, with 7 bases fitting TRBD2. Germline V gene data show CDR1 as SEHNR and CDR2 as FQNEAQ (reference sequence). Losses at the gene ends were 3 bases for V and 5 bases for J; bases not matched to a gene: 8. CDR3 size: 15 residues. The CDR3 DNA follows: TGTGCCAGCAGCTTTGGGGCGGGGAGGGGAGATACGCAGTATTTT. Amino acids: CASSFGAGRGDTQYF.

CDR3 DNA: TGCAGTGCTAGTGGGCCAGGGGGCTCACACACTGAAGCTTTCTTT. This sequence encodes CSASGPGGSHTEAFF. The chain has TRBV20-1 and TRBJ1-1, with TRBD1 matching 8 bases. CDR1 DFQATT and CDR2 SNEGSKA come from the germline V gene (reference sequence). The length of the CDR3 is 15 residues. Trimming cost V 3 bases and J 3 bases; bases outside gene matches: 9.

The chain joins TRBV19 to TRBJ1-5; D gene ambiguous. This CDR3 is 17 amino acids long. Germline-derived CDR1 and CDR2 are LNHDA and SQIVND (reference sequence). The germline V and J ends were trimmed by 5 bases and 1 base, with 18 bases remaining between them. The CDR3: CASSSGSWANSNQPQHF. The CDR3 DNA reads as TGTGCCAGTAGTTCGGGGTCGTGGGCAAACAGCAATCAGCCCCAGCATTTT.

On this clone itself: The limits of the CDR3 on the DNA are not certain, so only TCRdb's listed CDR3 is given. The chain recombines TRBV21-1 with TRBJ2-6. TRBV21-1 is a known pseudogene. Including both end residues, the CDR3 is 17 amino acids long. This CDR3 is CASSPMCVASGANVLTF.

The gene calls are TRBV28 and TRBJ1-2; TRBD1 is a possible D gene (5 bases). Between the trimmed V and J ends, which lost 5 bases and 5 bases, there was a span of 18 bases. CDR1 is MDHEN, CDR2 SYDVKM, per germline. The CDR3 extends over 15 amino acids. The CDR3 reads CASSQGQGRRYGYTF. The CDR3 nucleotides are TGTGCCAGCAGTCAAGGGCAGGGACGGAGGTATGGCTACACCTTC.

The rearrangement uses TRBV11-2 and TRBJ2-1; 12 positions match TRBD2. Germline CDR1 and CDR2: SGHAT and FQNNGV. Unmatched junction bases numbered 5, after V lost 0 bases and J lost 8 bases. This CDR3 is 16 amino acids long. The DNA for the CDR3 is TGTGCCAGCAGCTTAGAGACTAGCGGGAGAGGTTATGAGCAGTTCTTC. Protein product: CASSLETSGRGYEQFF.

This sequence joins TRBV7-8 and TRBJ2-1, with TRBD2 identical over 7 bases. CDR1 is SGHVS, CDR2 FQNEAQ, per germline. The CDR3 is 12 residues long. V gave up 5 bases and J gave up 11 bases; unmatched junction bases: 6. CDR3 bases: TGTGCCAGCAGCCCACCGGGGGGTCAGCAGTTCTTC. This codes for CASSPPGGQQFF.

The V and J genes are TRBV10-3 and TRBJ2-7; 7 bases are shared with TRBD1. There are 14 residues in the CDR3. Germline values: CDR1 ENHRY, CDR2 SYGVKD. Trimming cost V 5 bases and J 4 bases; bases outside gene matches: 8. The chain's CDR3 is CAISQAGGGYEQYF. The CDR3 DNA is TGTGCCATCAGTCAGGCAGGGGGTGGGTACGAGCAGTACTTC.

The V call is TRBV19, the J call TRBJ1-4, with 10 bases fitting TRBD1. The CDR3 sequence is 14 residues long. Per germline, CDR1 LNHDA and CDR2 SQIVND (reference sequence). J lost 6 bases, V lost 4 bases, and 2 bases had no gene match. The CDR3 DNA reads as TGTGCCAGTAGTACCGGACAGGGGGATGAAAAACTGTTTTTT. Its translation is CASSTGQGDEKLFF.

V is TRBV10-3 and J is TRBJ2-1, with D possibly being TRBD2 (6 bases). Germline CDR1 and CDR2: ENHRY and SYGVKD. Trimming stripped 5 bases from V and 0 bases from J, with 20 bases between. The CDR3 spans 18 residues. The CDR3, as DNA: TGTGCCATCAGTCCCGTTGCGGCTAGCGACAGCTCCTACAATGAGCAGTTCTTC. Its translation: CAISPVAASDSSYNEQFF.

V is TRBV4-1 and J is TRBJ2-1; 12 bases fit TRBD2. Germline CDR1 is MGHRA and CDR2 is YSYEKL. After removal of 3 bases from V and 7 bases from J, the junction contained 4 bases not matched to a gene. The CDR3 spans 15 residues. The CDR3 sequence is CASSQTSGSMNEQFF. CDR3 nucleotides: TGCGCCAGCAGCCAGACTAGCGGGAGTATGAATGAGCAGTTCTTC.

V usage is TRBV6-5 and J usage is TRBJ2-7, with 11 nucleotides matching TRBD1. Germline CDR1 and CDR2: MNHEY and SVGAGI. Losses at the gene ends were 2 bases for V and 4 bases for J; bases not matched to a gene: 7. The CDR3 runs 16 residues. CDR3 sequence (DNA): TGTGCCAGCAGTTACCAGGGGACAGGGGGTATGTACGAGCAGTACTTC. It encodes CASSYQGTGGMYEQYF.

The gene calls are TRBV9 and TRBJ2-1, with 8 bases matching TRBD2. CDR3 length equals 15 residues. The germline gives CDR1 SGDLS, CDR2 YYNGEE. Trimming at V came to 3 bases and at J to 3 bases, leaving 5 bases not matched to a gene. The CDR3 here is CASSGTSTGYNEQFF. In DNA form, the CDR3 reads TGTGCCAGCAGCGGGACTAGCACAGGCTACAATGAGCAGTTCTTC.

The genes are TRBV12-3 or TRBV12-4 and TRBJ1-1, with 8 positions matching TRBD1. CDR3 length: 13 residues. Trimming removed 6 bases from V and 8 bases from J; junction bases left unmatched: 8. In nucleotides, the CDR3 is TGTGCCAGCAGAAAGACAGGGGCAAGAGAAGCTTTCTTT. Its protein is CASRKTGAREAFF.

This chain uses TRBV18 with TRBJ2-7, with 10 nucleotides matching TRBD2. Germline V gene lookup returns CDR1 KGHSH and CDR2 LQKENI. This CDR3 is built from 16 residues. After removal of 3 bases from V and 0 bases from J, the junction contained 5 bases not matched to a gene. The CDR3 here is CASSPPGLANSYEQYF. The CDR3 DNA reads as TGTGCCAGCTCACCGCCGGGACTAGCGAACTCCTACGAGCAGTACTTC.

In regard to this clone: A junction boundary mismatches the germline segment, possibly from a read error. The J gene is TRBJ1-1, the V gene TRBV5-1; D might be TRBD1 (5 bases). The CDR3 spans 14 residues. Per germline, CDR1 SGHRS and CDR2 YFSETQ. CDR3 DNA: TGCGCCAGCAGCGCCGTGGACATGAACACTGAAGTTTTCTTT. This codes for CASSAVDMNTEVFF.

V gene TRBV15 combines with J gene TRBJ1-2, with D hard to call. The CDR3 totals 15 residues. The germline CDR1 and CDR2 sequences are LNHNV and YYDKDF (reference sequence). The V end was cut by 1 base, the J end by 2 bases, with 11 bases between. The CDR3 spells CATSRGPEGNYGYTF. In DNA form, the CDR3 reads TGTGCCACCAGCAGAGGACCCGAAGGAAACTATGGCTACACCTTC.